These 23 T cell receptor beta chains were sequenced from one sample in a study of T cell repertoires in ileal Crohn's disease. The repertoire was sequenced with immunoSEQ multiplex PCR; TCRdb's copy has only in-frame clones and lacks some. Of some 30,000 clones in the sample, around four fifths were seen once. Input material: ileal tissue. These receptors all stem from an adult with Crohn's disease.

This chain uses TRBV6-6 with TRBJ2-1; TRBD2 is a possible D gene (6 bases). The V gene lost 4 bases and the J gene lost 8 bases, with 18 bases spanning the gap. This CDR3 contains 15 residues. Germline V CDR1 and CDR2: MNHNY, SVGAGI (reference sequence). CDR3 coding DNA: TGTGCCAGCAGTTTCCGTACTAGCCCCGTCGATGAGCAGTTCTTC. Its protein is CASSFRTSPVDEQFF.

Only one count was recorded for this clone. CDR3 bases: TGTGCCAGCAGTGAAGTAGCGAATGAAGCTTTCTTT. It codes for CASSEVANEAFF. The chain combines TRBV6-1 with TRBJ1-1; D is unclear. The V gene's germline CDR1 is MNHNS and CDR2 SASEGT. The CDR3 totals 12 residues. V was shortened by 1 base and J by 7 bases, with 7 bases between the two germline ends.

The chain couples TRBV11-1 to TRBJ2-5; TRBD2 matches at 9 bases. With V trimmed by 4 bases and J by 1 base, 7 bases remained unmatched. Germline V CDR1 and CDR2: SGHAT, FQDESV (reference sequence). The CDR3 is made up of 16 amino acids. This CDR3 reads CASSSRVAGVQETQYF. The CDR3 DNA follows: TGTGCCAGCAGCTCCCGGGTAGCGGGGGTCCAAGAGACCCAGTACTTC. Combining the CDR3 with reference TRBV11-1 and TRBJ2-5 gives the whole variable domain EAEVAQSPRYKITEKSQAVAFWCDPISGHATLYWYRQILGQGPELLVQFQDESVVDDSQLPKDRFSAERLKGVDSTLKIQPAELGDSAMYLCASSSRVAGVQETQYFGPGTRLLVL.

The chain links TRBV9 to TRBJ2-7, with D perhaps TRBD2 (6 bases). Germline V gives CDR1 SGDLS, CDR2 YYNGEE. V was shortened by 3 bases and J by 2 bases, with 18 bases between the two germline ends. This CDR3 comprises 16 residues. The CDR3 nucleotides are TGTGCCAGCAGCGCCCCAGGAGGGAAGGGTACCTACGAGCAGTACTTC. Translated: CASSAPGGKGTYEQYF.

The V gene is TRBV15, the J gene TRBJ1-4; no reliable D call. Germline lookup yields CDR1 LNHNV and CDR2 YYDKDF (reference sequence). V dropped 3 bases and J dropped 1 base, with 9 bases sitting between them. This CDR3 is built from 15 residues. The CDR3 spells CATSRVGETNEKLFF. The CDR3 DNA reads as TGTGCCACCAGCAGGGTCGGGGAAACTAATGAAAAACTGTTTTTT.

CDR3 nucleotides: TGTGCCTGGGAGCACTCCGGACTGACCGGGGAGCTGTTTTTT. It yields the protein CAWEHSGLTGELFF. J is TRBJ2-2 and V is TRBV30; the D gene is possibly TRBD2 (5 bases). The germline CDR1 and CDR2 sequences are GTSNPN and SVGIG (reference sequence). The CDR3 contains 14 residues. V was pared by 5 bases and J by 5 bases, with 15 bases between.

The chain is built from TRBV6-1 and TRBJ1-6; the D gene is possibly TRBD1 (5 bases). The CDR3 runs to 16 residues. V was cut by 0 bases and J by 10 bases, with 16 bases left in between. CDR1 MNHNS and CDR2 SASEGT come from the germline V gene. This CDR3 reads CASSEAQGGLGSPLHF. In nucleotides, the CDR3 is TGTGCCAGCAGTGAAGCTCAGGGCGGCCTAGGCTCACCCCTCCACTTT.

The rearrangement uses TRBV1 and TRBJ1-2. TRBV1 is described as a pseudogene. CDR3 length: 11 amino acids. The CDR3 bases are TGCACTCTCGCGGTGTACTATGGCTACACCTTC. Amino acids: CTLAVYYGYTF.

The gene calls are TRBV6-5 and TRBJ1-2; D call uncertain. The CDR3 sequence is 14 residues long. Germline V CDR1 and CDR2: MNHEY, SVGAGI. Trimming removed 4 bases from V and 4 bases from J, with 13 bases in between. CDR3: CASSSLGGIYGYTF. The CDR3 bases are TGTGCCAGCAGTTCCCTTGGCGGGATCTATGGCTACACCTTC.

The rearrangement uses TRBV20-1 and TRBJ1-1; D not certain. The V and J ends lost 4 bases and 4 bases respectively, with 7 bases between them. There are 11 residues in the CDR3. Germline-derived CDR1 and CDR2 are DFQATT and SNEGSKA (reference sequence). CDR3 protein: CSAKRVTEAFF. The CDR3, as DNA: TGCAGTGCTAAACGGGTCACTGAAGCTTTCTTT.

This clone was seen once. The gene calls are TRBV18 and TRBJ2-5; 8 bases are a match to TRBD2. The CDR3 has 13 residues. The trim removed 3 bases at V and 4 bases at J, leaving 1 base unmatched. Per germline, CDR1 KGHSH and CDR2 LQKENI. The CDR3 is CASSPGTRETQYF. For the CDR3, the DNA is TGTGCCAGCTCACCCGGGACTAGAGAGACCCAGTACTTC.

The chain recombines TRBV5-4 with TRBJ1-2; perhaps TRBD1 as D (5 bases). CDR3 length: 11 amino acids. V was pared by 2 bases and J by 6 bases, with 5 bases between. The V gene's germline CDR1 is SGHNT and CDR2 YYREEE (reference sequence). The CDR3 DNA reads as TGTGCCAGCAGCTTCAGGGATGGCTACACCTTC. The encoded protein is CASSFRDGYTF.

The rearrangement uses TRBV19 and TRBJ2-7; possible D gene TRBD1, 7 bases. The germline CDR1 and CDR2 sequences are LNHDA and SQIVND (reference sequence). CDR3 size: 14 residues. V was shortened by 3 bases and J by 6 bases, with 15 bases between the two germline ends. The CDR3 here is CASSMVTGRREQYF. The CDR3 nucleotides read TGTGCCAGTAGTATGGTGACAGGGAGGCGCGAGCAGTACTTC.

The CDR3 DNA sequence: TGTGCCAGCAGCTTGTACGGGGGGCGCACCGGGGAGCTGTTTTTT. Residues: CASSLYGGRTGELFF. The V gene is TRBV5-6, the J gene TRBJ2-2; D perhaps matches TRBD2 (7 bases). Germline-derived CDR1 and CDR2 are SGHDT and YYEEEE. The ends were cut back, 1 base at V and 4 bases at J, with 11 bases in the middle. The CDR3 length is 15 residues.

V is TRBV6-1 and J is TRBJ2-5; 12 positions match TRBD2. V lost 8 bases and J lost 5; bases outside the gene matches: 3. The CDR3 is 13 residues long. Germline V gene data show CDR1 as MNHNS and CDR2 as SASEGT. The CDR3: CASGGTSGETQYF. DNA for the CDR3: TGTGCCAGCGGGGGGACTAGCGGGGAGACCCAGTACTTC.

A single count supports this clone. One end of the junction is discordant with germline, which a read error may explain. V gene TRBV5-1 combines with J gene TRBJ2-5; 11 bases align to TRBD2. CDR1 is SGHRS and CDR2 is YFSETQ in the germline V gene. The CDR3 spans 17 residues. The CDR3 loop is CASTLRPSSGGKETQYF. The DNA for the CDR3 is TGCGCCAGCACCTTGCGTCCTTCTAGCGGGGGGAAAGAGACCCAGTACTTC.

The chain uses TRBV7-3 and TRBJ1-1; TRBD1 matches at 8 bases. The J segment lost 5 bases and the V segment lost 5 bases, leaving 13 bases of the junction unmatched. The CDR3 is made up of 16 amino acids. Germline V gene lookup returns CDR1 SGHTA and CDR2 FQGTGA. CDR3 sequence reads: CASSLGGQGAGTEAFF. The CDR3 DNA reads TGTGCCAGCAGCCTAGGAGGGCAGGGGGCTGGAACTGAAGCTTTCTTT.

This clone has a handful of counts. The chain recombines TRBV6-1 with TRBJ2-5; TRBD2 aligns across 13 bases. This CDR3 contains 15 residues. V was clipped by 9 bases and J by 5 bases; unmatched bases: 9. Germline values: CDR1 MNHNS, CDR2 SASEGT. The CDR3 DNA is TGTGCCAGTTCGAGGACTAGCGGGAGCCCCGAGACCCAGTACTTC. This encodes CASSRTSGSPETQYF.

The table lists this clone with a count of one. This chain joins TRBV5-1 and TRBJ2-4; TRBD2 matches 10 bases. This CDR3 contains 15 residues. Unmatched junction bases numbered 6, after V lost 0 bases and J lost 9 bases. The germline V gene has CDR1 SGHRS and CDR2 YFSETQ. CDR3 bases: TGCGCCAGCAGCTTGGCGGTAGCGGGAGGTGGCATTCAGTACTTC. As protein: CASSLAVAGGGIQYF.

V is TRBV14 and J is TRBJ2-7; 8 bases map to TRBD2. Germline assignment: CDR1 SGHDN and CDR2 FVKESK. The V gene end was trimmed by 0 bases and the J gene end by 4 bases; junction bases not matched to a gene: 5. This CDR3 region has 15 residues. CDR3 nucleotides: TGTGCCAGCAGCCAAGATCGGCGCGGGAGGTACGAGCAGTACTTC. It translates to CASSQDRRGRYEQYF.

This chain uses TRBV5-1 with TRBJ1-2; D is possibly TRBD1 (6 bases). V lost 4 bases to trimming and J lost 8 bases, with 21 bases between them. The CDR3 is 15 residues long. CDR1 is SGHRS, CDR2 YFSETQ, per germline. The CDR3 DNA is TGCGCCAGCAGCGGCTACACAACCGGGACAACAGGCTACACCTTC. It specifies CASSGYTTGTTGYTF. The complete variable domain, with remaining parts taken from reference TRBV5-1 and TRBJ1-2, reads KAGVTQTPRYLIKTRGQQVTLSCSPISGHRSVSWYQQTPGQGLQFLFEYFSETQRNKGNFPGRFSGRQFSNSRSEMNVSTLELGDSALYLCASSGYTTGTTGYTFGSGTRLTVV.

The chain links TRBV4-1 to TRBJ2-2; TRBD2 agrees at 11 bases. Germline V CDR1 and CDR2: MGHRA, YSYEKL. Germline trimming cut 4 bases from V and 2 bases from J; bases unmatched to any gene: 3. The CDR3 covers 16 residues. The CDR3 DNA reads as TGCGCCAGCAGCCTTAGCGGGGGGGCCAACACCGGGGAGCTGTTTTTT. It yields the protein CASSLSGGANTGELFF.

This sequence joins TRBV11-2 and TRBJ1-2; 7 bases are a match to TRBD1. Germline assignment: CDR1 SGHAT and CDR2 FQNNGV. The V and J ends lost 4 bases and 1 base, in that order; junction bases with no gene match: 6. This CDR3 comprises 15 residues. The CDR3 reads CASSYPGQSNYGYTF. DNA of the CDR3: TGTGCCAGCAGCTATCCGGGACAGAGTAACTATGGCTACACCTTC. Based on the CDR3 plus reference TRBV11-2 and TRBJ1-2, the full variable domain is EAGVAQSPRYKIIEKRQSVAFWCNPISGHATLYWYQQILGQGPKLLIQFQNNGVVDDSQLPKDRFSAERLKGVDSTLKIQPAKLEDSAVYLCASSYPGQSNYGYTFGSGTRLTVV.